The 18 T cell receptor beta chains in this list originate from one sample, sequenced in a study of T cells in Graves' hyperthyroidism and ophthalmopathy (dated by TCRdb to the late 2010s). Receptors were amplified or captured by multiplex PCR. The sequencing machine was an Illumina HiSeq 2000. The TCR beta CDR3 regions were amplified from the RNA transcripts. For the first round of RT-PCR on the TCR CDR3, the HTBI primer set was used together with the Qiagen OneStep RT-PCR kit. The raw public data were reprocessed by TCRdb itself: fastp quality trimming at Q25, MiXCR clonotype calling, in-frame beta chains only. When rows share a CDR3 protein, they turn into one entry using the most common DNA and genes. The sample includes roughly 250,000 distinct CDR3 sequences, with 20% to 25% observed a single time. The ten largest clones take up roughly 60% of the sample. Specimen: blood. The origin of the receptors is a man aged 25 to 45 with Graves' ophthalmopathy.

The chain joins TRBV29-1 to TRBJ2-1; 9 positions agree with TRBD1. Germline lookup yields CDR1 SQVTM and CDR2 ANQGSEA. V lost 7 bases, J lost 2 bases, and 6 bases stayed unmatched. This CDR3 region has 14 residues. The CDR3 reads CSASTGGTYNEQFF. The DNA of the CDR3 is TGCAGCGCCTCGACAGGGGGGACCTACAATGAGCAGTTCTTC.

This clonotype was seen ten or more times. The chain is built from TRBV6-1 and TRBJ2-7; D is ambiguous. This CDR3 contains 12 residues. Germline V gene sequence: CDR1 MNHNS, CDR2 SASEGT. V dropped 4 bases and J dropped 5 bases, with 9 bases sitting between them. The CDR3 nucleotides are TGTGCCAGCAGTGCCGACTCTAACGAGCAGTACTTC. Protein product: CASSADSNEQYF.

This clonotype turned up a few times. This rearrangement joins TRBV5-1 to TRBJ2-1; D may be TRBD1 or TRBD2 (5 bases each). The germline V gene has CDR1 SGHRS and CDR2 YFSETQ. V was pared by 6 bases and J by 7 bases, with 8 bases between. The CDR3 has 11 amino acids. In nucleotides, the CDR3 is TGCGCCAGCACCGGGGCGAATGAGCAGTTCTTC. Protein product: CASTGANEQFF.

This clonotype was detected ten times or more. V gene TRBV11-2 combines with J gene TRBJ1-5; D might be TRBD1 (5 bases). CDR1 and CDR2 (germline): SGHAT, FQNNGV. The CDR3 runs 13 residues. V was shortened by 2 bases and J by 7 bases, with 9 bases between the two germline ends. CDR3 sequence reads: CASSLQGRQPQHF. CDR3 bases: TGTGCCAGCAGCTTACAGGGCCGGCAGCCCCAGCATTTT.

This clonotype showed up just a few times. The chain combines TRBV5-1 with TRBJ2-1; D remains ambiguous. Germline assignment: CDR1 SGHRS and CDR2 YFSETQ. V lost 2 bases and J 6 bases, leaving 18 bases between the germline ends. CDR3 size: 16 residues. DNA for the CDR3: TGCGCCAGCAGCTTTCGAGCGCGCGATACGTTCAATGAGCAGTTCTTC. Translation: CASSFRARDTFNEQFF. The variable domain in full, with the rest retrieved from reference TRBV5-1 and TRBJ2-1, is KAGVTQTPRYLIKTRGQQVTLSCSPISGHRSVSWYQQTPGQGLQFLFEYFSETQRNKGNFPGRFSGRQFSNSRSEMNVSTLELGDSALYLCASSFRARDTFNEQFFGPGTRLTVL.

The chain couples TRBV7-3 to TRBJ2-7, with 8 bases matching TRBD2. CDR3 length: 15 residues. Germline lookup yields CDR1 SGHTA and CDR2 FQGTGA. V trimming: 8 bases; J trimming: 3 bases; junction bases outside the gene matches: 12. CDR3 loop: CASAQLSGRNYEQYF. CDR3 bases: TGTGCCAGCGCCCAGCTCAGCGGGAGAAACTACGAGCAGTACTTC.

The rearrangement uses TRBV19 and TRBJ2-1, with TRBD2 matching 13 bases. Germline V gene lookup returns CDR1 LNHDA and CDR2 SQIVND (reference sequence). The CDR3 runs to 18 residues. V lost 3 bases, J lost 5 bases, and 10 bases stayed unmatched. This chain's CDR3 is CASSIRLLAGGPHNEQFF. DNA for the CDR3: TGTGCCAGTAGTATTCGGTTACTAGCGGGAGGGCCTCACAATGAGCAGTTCTTC.

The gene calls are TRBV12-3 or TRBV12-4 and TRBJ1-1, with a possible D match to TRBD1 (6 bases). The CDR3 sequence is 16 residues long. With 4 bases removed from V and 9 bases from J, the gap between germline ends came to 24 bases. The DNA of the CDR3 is TGTGCCAGCAGTTATACAATGGGGGCAGGGGTAAGGAAAGCTTTCTTT. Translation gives CASSYTMGAGVRKAFF.

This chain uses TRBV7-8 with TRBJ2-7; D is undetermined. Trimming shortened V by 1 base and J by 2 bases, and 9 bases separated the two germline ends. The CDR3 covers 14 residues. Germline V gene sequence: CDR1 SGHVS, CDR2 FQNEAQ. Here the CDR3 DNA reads TGTGCCAGCAGCTTAGACATCGGCCCCTACGAGCAGTACTTC. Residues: CASSLDIGPYEQYF.

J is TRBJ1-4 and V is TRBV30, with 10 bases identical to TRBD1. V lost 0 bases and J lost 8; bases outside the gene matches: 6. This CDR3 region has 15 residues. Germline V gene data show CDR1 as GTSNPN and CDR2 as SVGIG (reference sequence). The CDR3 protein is CAWSVQTGGGEKLFF. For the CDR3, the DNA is TGTGCCTGGAGTGTACAGACAGGGGGCGGGGAAAAACTGTTTTTT.

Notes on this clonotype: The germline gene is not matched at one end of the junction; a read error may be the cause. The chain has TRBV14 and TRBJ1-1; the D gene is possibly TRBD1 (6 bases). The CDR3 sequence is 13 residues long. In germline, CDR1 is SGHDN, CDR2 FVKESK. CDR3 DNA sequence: TGTGCCAGCAGCTTAAGCAGGGGCACTGAAGCTATCTTT. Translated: CASSLSRGTEAIF.

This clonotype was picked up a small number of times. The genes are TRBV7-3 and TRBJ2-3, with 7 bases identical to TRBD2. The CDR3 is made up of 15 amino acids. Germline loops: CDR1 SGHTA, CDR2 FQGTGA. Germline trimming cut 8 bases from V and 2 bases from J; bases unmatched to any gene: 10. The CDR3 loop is CASRSGAGVTDTQYF. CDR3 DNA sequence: TGTGCCAGCCGAAGCGGGGCGGGGGTCACAGATACGCAGTATTTT.

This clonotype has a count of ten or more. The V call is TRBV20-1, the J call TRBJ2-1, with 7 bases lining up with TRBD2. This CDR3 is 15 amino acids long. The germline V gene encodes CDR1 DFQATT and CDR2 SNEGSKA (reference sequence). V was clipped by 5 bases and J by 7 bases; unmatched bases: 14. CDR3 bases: TGCAGTGCTTGGGGGACTACCCACATGGGGAATGAGCAGTTCTTC. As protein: CSAWGTTHMGNEQFF.

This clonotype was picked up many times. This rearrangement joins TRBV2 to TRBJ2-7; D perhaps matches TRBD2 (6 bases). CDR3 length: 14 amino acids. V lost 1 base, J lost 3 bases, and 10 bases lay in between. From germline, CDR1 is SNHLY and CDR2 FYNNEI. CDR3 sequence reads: CASSEEGGGYEQYF. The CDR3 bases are TGTGCCAGCAGTGAAGAGGGAGGAGGCTACGAGCAGTACTTC. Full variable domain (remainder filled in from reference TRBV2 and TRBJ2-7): EPEVTQTPSHQVTQMGQEVILRCVPISNHLYFYWYRQILGQKVEFLVSFYNNEISEKSEIFDDQFSVERPDGSNFTLKIRSTKLEDSAMYFCASSEEGGGYEQYFGPGTRLTVT.

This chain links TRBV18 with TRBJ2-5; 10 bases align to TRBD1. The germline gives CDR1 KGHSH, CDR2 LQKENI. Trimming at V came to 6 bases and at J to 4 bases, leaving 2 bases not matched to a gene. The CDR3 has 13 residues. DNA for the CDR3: TGTGCCAGCTCCGGGACAGGGGTAGAGACCCAGTACTTC. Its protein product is CASSGTGVETQYF.

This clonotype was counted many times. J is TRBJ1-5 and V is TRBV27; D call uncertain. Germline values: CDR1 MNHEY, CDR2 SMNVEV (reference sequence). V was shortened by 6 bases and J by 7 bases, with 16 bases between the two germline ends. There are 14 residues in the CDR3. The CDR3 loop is CASSPVSEGQPQHF. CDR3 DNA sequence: TGTGCCAGCAGCCCTGTCTCGGAGGGACAGCCCCAGCATTTT.

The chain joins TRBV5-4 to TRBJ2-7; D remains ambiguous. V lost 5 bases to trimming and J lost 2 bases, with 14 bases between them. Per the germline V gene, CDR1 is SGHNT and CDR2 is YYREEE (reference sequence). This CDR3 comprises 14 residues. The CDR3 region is CASRTTPVTYEQYF. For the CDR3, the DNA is TGTGCCAGCAGAACCACCCCGGTAACCTACGAGCAGTACTTC.

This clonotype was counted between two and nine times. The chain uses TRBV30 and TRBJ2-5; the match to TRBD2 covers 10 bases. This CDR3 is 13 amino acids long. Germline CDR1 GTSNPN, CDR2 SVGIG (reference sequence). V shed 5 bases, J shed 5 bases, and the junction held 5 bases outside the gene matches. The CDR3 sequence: CAWSSGSLETQYF. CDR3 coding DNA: TGTGCCTGGTCTAGCGGGAGTTTGGAGACCCAGTACTTC.